This TCR beta chain was captured by sequencing in a study of T-cell reconstitution after alpha-beta-depleted transplantation in children (dated by TCRdb to the mid-2010s). For the study in its entirety: T-cell immune reconstitution after TCRalphabeta/CD19-depleted allogeneic hematopoietic cell transplantation in children was quantitatively tracked in the study by means of TCR repertoire profiling.

Per the germline V gene, SQVTM is the CDR1 and ANQGSEA is the CDR2. V lost 8 bases and J lost 1 base; the stretch between them is 16 bases long. The CDR3, from cysteine to phenylalanine, totals 14 residues. Only the CDR3 part of the read is kept: 42 bases, read in frame from the first base. This clonotype was observed a handful of times. The specificity of this receptor is unknown. Per-base quality was not reported, and no clone a single base away is much larger than it. Libraries were made using PCR. TCRdb names Illumina HiSeq 2500 as the instrument used. TCR libraries were prepared with molecular barcoding, using unique molecular identifiers to normalize TCRbeta repertoire quantification. Clones were called with MiXCR by TCRdb after fastp trimmed the public reads at Q25, and only in-frame beta chains were retained. Rows are unified per CDR3 protein, each entry keeping the most common DNA and genes. The sample records more than 550,000 distinct CDR3 sequences, under 12% of which are singletons. The ten largest make up 4% of the sample.

The TCR was taken from a human donor who donated a stem cell graft to a child with acute myeloid leukemia. The chain links TRBV29-1 with TRBJ2-3; the D element might be TRBD1 or TRBD2, as each aligns at 5 bases. The sample was PBMCs from the stem cell graft donor, taken from the stem cell graft. The CDR3 protein is CSQSPRDGTDTQYF. The DNA reads TGCAGCCAGTCCCCCCGGGACGGCACAGATACGCAGTATTTT.